This T cell receptor (beta chain) emerged from a study of blood T cell repertoires in COVID-19. Only in-frame clones appear in the TCRdb table, and some are missing; sequencing was by immunoSEQ multiplex PCR. In the table there are approximately 67,000 clones, about 87% of which are singletons. Germline V gene sequence: CDR1 MNHEY, CDR2 SMNVEV (reference sequence). The CDR3 length is 14 residues. The junction had 7 bases not matched to a gene; V was cut back by 2 bases and J by 6 bases. The V call is TRBV27, the J call TRBJ2-7; TRBD2 matches at 7 bases. The TCR comes from a man aged 50 to 59 with active COVID-19. Sequenced: peripheral blood. CDR3 residues: CASSLGRASTEQYF. The CDR3 DNA reads as TGTGCCAGCAGTTTAGGGAGGGCCTCGACCGAGCAGTACTTC.